Sequencing of this TCR beta chain was carried out in a study of blood T cells in healthy people across ages. Broader study findings: Estimates drawn from one million T cells were deemed to understate diversity. Diversity was higher, and naive CD4+ cells more numerous, in long-lived donors than in aged donors.

Germline CDR1 and CDR2: LNHNV and YYDKDF (reference sequence). This CDR3 comprises 14 residues. V was cut by 3 bases and J by 4 bases, with 10 bases left in between. Ten milliliters of peripheral blood were drawn from each donor into EDTA-treated tubes. For the second PCR, which ran for about 7 to 11 cycles, a sample-barcoded 5' primer and a J-beta primer mix were used. Each cDNA was tagged by a template-switch adaptor containing 12 random nucleotides. MiXCR, run by TCRdb on the 5' RACE reads, gives a single entry per CDR3 protein. The sample has 890,000 or so distinct CDR3 sequences; 55% to 65% are singletons. Of note for this clonotype: Antigen specificity is unknown.

This chain joins TRBV15 and TRBJ2-4; D is unclear. The TCR originated in a man aged 30 to 45 in good health. Sequencing was performed on blood. The chain's CDR3 is CATSSRTLKNIQYF. The CDR3 coding sequence is TGTGCCACCAGCAGTCGGACGCTGAAAAACATTCAGTACTTC.